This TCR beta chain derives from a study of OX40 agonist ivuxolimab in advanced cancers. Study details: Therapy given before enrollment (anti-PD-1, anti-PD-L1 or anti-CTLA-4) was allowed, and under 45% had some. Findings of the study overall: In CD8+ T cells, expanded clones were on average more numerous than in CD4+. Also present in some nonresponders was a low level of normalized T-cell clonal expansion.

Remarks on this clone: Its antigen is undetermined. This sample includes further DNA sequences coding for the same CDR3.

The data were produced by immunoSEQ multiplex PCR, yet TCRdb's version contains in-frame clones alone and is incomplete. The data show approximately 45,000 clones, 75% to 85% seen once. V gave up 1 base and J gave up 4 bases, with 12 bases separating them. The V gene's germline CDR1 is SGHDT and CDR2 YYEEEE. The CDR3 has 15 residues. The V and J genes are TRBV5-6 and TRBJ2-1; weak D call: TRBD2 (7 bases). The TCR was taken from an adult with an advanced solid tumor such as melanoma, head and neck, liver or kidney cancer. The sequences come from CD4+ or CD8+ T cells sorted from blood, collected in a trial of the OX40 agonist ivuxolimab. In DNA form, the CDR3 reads TGTGCCAGCAGCTTGAGGGGGGGAACTTACAATGAGCAGTTCTTC. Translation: CASSLRGGTYNEQFF.